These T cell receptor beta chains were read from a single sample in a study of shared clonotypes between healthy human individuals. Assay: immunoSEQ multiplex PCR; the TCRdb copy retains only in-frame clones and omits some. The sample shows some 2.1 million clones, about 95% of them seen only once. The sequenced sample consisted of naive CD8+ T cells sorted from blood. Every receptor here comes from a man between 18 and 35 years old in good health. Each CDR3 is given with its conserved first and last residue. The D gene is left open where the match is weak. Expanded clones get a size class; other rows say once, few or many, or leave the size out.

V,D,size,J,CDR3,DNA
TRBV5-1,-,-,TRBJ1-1,CASSLELLTEAFF,TGCGCCAGCAGCTTGGAGTTGCTTACTGAAGCTTTCTTT
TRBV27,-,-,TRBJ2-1,CASSPHQGTRSYNEQFF,TGTGCCAGCAGTCCTCACCAGGGCACACGCTCCTACAATGAGCAGTTCTTC
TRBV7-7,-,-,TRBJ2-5,CASSRDGGTELVRETQYF,TGTGCTAGCAGCCGGGATGGGGGGACTGAATTAGTAAGAGAGACCCAGTACTTC
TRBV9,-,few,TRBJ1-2,CASFDYGYTF,TGTGCCAGCTTCGACTATGGCTACACCTTC
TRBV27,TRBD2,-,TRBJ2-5,CASSFLAGGTQETQYF,TGTGCCAGCAGTTTTCTAGCGGGGGGTACCCAAGAGACCCAGTACTTC
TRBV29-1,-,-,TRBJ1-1,CSVQLIEGNTEAFF,TGCAGCGTTCAACTGATTGAGGGGAATACTGAAGCTTTCTTT
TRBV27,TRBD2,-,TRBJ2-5,CASSSSSGVGTATQYF,TGTGCCAGCAGTTCCTCTAGCGGGGTGGGCACCGCGACCCAGTACTTC
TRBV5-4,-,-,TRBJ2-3,CASSPPAGTYSTDTQYF,TGTGCCAGCAGCCCTCCGGCCGGGACTTACAGCACAGATACGCAGTATTTT
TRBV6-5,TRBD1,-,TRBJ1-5,CASSQGGYGQPQHF,TGTGCCAGCTCGCAAGGGGGCTATGGCCAGCCCCAGCATTTT
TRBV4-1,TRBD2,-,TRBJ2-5,CASAREGGMGKETQYF,TGCGCCAGCGCGCGGGAGGGGGGCATGGGGAAAGAGACCCAGTACTTC
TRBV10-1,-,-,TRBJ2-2,CASSEGADTGELFF,TGCGCCAGCAGTGAGGGAGCTGACACCGGGGAGCTGTTTTTT
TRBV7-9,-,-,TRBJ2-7,CASSLPGLSSYEQYF,TGTGCCAGCAGTCTACCGGGACTCAGTTCCTACGAGCAGTACTTC
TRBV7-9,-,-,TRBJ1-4,CASSLSGPTNEKLFF,TGTGCCAGCAGCTTAAGTGGTCCAACTAATGAAAAACTGTTTTTT
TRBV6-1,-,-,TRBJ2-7,CASSLTESYEQYF,TGTGCCAGCAGCTTGACAGAATCCTACGAGCAGTACTTC
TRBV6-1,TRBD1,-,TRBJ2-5,CASSEPGTGPDETQYF,TGTGCCAGCAGTGAACCCGGGACAGGGCCGGACGAGACCCAGTACTTC
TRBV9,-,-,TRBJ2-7,CASSVGAGSYEQYF,TGTGCCAGCAGCGTAGGGGCCGGCTCCTACGAGCAGTACTTC
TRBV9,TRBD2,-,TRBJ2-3,CASSTSADTQYF,TGTGCCAGCAGCACTAGCGCCGATACGCAGTATTTT
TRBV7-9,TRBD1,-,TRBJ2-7,CASSFYTGGSDEQYF,TGTGCCAGCAGCTTTTACACAGGGGGCTCCGACGAGCAGTACTTC
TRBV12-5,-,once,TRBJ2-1,CGVTYNEQFF,TGCGGGGTGACCTACAATGAGCAGTTCTTC
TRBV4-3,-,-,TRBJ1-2,CASSQDLYYGYTF,TGCGCCAGCAGCCAAGATCTTTACTATGGCTACACCTTC
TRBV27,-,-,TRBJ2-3,CASSFSHGTDTQYF,TGTGCCAGCAGTTTCAGCCATGGGACAGATACGCAGTATTTT
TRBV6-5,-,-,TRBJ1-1,CASSYSNTEAFF,TGTGCCAGCAGTTACTCTAACACTGAAGCTTTCTTT
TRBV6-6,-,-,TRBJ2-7,CASSYMADGSYEQYF,TGTGCCAGCAGTTATATGGCCGACGGATCATACGAGCAGTACTTC
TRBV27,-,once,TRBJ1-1,CASSLQVGNTEAFF,TGTGCCAGCAGTTTACAGGTGGGGAACACTGAAGCTTTCTTT
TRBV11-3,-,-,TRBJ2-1,CASSLEQNNEQFF,TGTGCCAGCAGCTTAGAACAGAACAATGAGCAGTTCTTC
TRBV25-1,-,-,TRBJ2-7,CASSSGPRGSYEQYF,TGTGCCAGCAGTTCGGGGCCCAGGGGCTCCTACGAGCAGTACTTC
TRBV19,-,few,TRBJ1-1,CASSIFQGNTEAFF,TGTGCCAGTAGTATATTTCAGGGGAACACTGAAGCTTTCTTT
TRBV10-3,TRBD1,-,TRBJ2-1,CAISGEGTGVGEQFF,TGTGCCATCAGTGGGGAGGGGACAGGGGTCGGTGAGCAGTTCTTC
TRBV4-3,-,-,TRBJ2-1,CASSPGTGHNEQFF,TGCGCCAGCAGCCCCGGGACTGGCCACAATGAGCAGTTCTTC
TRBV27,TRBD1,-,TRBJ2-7,CASRPGQTGEQYF,TGTGCCAGCAGGCCGGGACAGACAGGCGAGCAGTACTTC
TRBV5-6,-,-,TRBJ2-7,CASSWTTGEQYF,TGTGCCAGCAGCTGGACCACGGGAGAGCAGTACTTC
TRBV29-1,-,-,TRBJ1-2,CSVEDGEGYTF,TGCAGCGTTGAAGACGGGGAGGGCTACACCTTC
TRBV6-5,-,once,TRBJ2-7,CASSQSGSYEQYF,TGTGCCAGCAGCCAGTCGGGATCCTACGAGCAGTACTTC
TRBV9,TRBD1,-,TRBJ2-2,CASSPRRTGGGTGELFF,TGTGCCAGCAGCCCCCGACGGACAGGGGGCGGCACCGGGGAGCTGTTTTTT
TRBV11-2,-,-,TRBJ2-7,CASSSSWGVGEQYF,TGTGCCAGCAGCTCGTCTTGGGGGGTAGGGGAGCAGTACTTC
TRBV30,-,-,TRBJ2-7,CAWKLVDSSYEQYF,TGTGCCTGGAAGTTGGTGGACAGCTCCTACGAGCAGTACTTC
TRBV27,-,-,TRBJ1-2,CASSLFRGGYGYTF,TGTGCCAGCAGTTTATTTCGGGGTGGTTATGGCTACACCTTC
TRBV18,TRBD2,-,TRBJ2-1,CASSAGTSGLNEQFF,TGTGCCAGCTCGGCCGGGACTAGCGGGCTTAATGAGCAGTTCTTC
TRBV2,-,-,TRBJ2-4,CASSQNIQYF,TGTGCCAGCAGTCAGAACATTCAGTACTTC
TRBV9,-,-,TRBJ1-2,CASATYNGYTF,TGTGCCAGCGCGACTTACAATGGCTACACCTTC
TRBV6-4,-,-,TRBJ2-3,CASSDGLTDTQYF,TGTGCCAGCAGTGACGGTCTCACAGATACGCAGTATTTT
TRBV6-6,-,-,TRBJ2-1,CASTGVYNEQFF,TGTGCCAGCACCGGGGTCTACAATGAGCAGTTCTTC
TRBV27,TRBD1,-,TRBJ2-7,CASSPRQGAYEQYF,TGTGCCAGCAGTCCTAGACAGGGGGCCTACGAGCAGTACTTC
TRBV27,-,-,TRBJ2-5,CASSSSVGIQETQYF,TGTGCCAGCAGTTCAAGTGTGGGGATCCAAGAGACCCAGTACTTC
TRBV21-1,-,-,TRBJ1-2,CASSYTFFREHHGYTF,TGTGCCAGCAGCTATACCTTCTTCCGGGAACACCATGGCTACACCTTC
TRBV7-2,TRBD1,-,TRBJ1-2,CASSLDGTGPQNYGYTF,TGTGCCAGCAGCTTAGATGGGACAGGGCCACAAAACTATGGCTACACCTTC
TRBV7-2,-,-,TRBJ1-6,CASSLLGQGYSPLHF,TGTGCCAGCAGCTTATTGGGGCAGGGGTATTCACCCCTCCACTTT
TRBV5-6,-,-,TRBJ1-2,CASSFPQAYGYTF,TGTGCCAGCAGCTTCCCCCAGGCCTATGGCTACACCTTC
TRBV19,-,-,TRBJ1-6,CASSMGAFPPGSPLHF,TGTGCCAGTAGTATGGGGGCCTTTCCCCCGGGTTCACCCCTCCACTTT
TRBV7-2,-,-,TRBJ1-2,CANPPREEYGYTF,TGTGCCAACCCCCCAAGGGAGGAGTATGGCTACACCTTC